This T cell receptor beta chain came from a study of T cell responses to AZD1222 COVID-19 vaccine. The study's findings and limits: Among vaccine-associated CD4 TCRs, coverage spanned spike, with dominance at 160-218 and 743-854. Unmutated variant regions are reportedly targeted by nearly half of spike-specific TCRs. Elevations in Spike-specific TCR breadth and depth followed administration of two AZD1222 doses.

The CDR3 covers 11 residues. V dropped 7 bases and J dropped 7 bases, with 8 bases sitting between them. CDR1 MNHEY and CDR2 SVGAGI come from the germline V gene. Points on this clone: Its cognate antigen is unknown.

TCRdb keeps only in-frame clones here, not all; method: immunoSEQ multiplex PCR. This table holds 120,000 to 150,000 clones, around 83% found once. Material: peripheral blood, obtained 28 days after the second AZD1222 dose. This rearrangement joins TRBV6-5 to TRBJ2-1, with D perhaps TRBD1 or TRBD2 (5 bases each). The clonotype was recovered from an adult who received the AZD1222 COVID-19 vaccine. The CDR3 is CASIGGNEQFF. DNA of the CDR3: TGTGCCAGCATTGGGGGTAATGAGCAGTTCTTC.